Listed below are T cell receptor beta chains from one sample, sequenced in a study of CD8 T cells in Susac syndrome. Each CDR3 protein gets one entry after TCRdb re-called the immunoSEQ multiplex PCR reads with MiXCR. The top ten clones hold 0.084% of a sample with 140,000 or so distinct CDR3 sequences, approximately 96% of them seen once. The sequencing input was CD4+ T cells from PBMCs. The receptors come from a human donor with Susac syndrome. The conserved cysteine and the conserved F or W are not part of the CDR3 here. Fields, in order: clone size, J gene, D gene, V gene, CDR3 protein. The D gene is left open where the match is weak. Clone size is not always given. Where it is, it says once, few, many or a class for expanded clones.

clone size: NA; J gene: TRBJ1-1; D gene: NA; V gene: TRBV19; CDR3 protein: ASSIGTGAF
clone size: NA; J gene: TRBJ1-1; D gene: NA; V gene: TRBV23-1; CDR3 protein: ASGPGGRETIKAF
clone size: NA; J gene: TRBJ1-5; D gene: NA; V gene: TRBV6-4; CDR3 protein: ASTTLGQPQH
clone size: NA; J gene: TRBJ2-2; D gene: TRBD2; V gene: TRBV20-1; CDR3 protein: SARRLAGGNTGELF
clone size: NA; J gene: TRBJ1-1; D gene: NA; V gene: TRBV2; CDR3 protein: ASSAANRRSAEAF
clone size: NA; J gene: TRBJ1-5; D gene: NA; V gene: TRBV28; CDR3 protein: ASSFPGGVNNQPQH
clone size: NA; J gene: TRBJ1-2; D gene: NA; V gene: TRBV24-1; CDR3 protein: ATSDNTRSGHRYGYT
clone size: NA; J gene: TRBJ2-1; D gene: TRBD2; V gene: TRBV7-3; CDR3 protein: ASSLTSFSGGDNEQF
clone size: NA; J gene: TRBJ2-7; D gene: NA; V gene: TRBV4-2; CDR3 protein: ASSQGFSAYEQY
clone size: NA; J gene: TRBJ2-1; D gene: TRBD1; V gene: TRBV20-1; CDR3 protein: SASRGPGYNEQF
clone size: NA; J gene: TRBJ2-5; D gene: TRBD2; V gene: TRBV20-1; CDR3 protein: SARSAGGRQETQY
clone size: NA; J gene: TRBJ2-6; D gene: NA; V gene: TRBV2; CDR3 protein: ASELGGANVLT
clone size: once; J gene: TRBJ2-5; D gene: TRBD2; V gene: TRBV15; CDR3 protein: ATSRRDYVQETQY
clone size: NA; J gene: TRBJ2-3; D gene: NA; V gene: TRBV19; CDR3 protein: ASGAGARTDTQY
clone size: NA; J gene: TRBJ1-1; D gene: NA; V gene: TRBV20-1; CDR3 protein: SARRRTNRYGTEAF
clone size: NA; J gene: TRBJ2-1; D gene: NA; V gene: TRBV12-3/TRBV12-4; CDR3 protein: ASNLLDSVGEQF
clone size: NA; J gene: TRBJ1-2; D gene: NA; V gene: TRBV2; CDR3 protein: ASSERSSYGYT
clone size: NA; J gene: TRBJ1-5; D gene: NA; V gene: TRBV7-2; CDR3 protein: ASSLDSGYNQPQH
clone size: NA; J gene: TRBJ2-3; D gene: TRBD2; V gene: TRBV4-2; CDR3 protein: ASSQDGTSGADTQY
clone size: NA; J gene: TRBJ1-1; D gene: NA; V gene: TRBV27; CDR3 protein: ASSLSVPSEAF
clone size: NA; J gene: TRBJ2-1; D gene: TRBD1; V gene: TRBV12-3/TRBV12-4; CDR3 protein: ASSTRDRGNEQF
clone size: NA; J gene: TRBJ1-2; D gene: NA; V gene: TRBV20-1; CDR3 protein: SARATGNNYGYT
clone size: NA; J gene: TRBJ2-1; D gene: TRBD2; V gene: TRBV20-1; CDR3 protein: SASGSGRPYNEQF
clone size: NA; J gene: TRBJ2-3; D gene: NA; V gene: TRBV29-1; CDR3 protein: SVVGGDTQY
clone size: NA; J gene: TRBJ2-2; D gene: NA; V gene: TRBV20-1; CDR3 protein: SATQGWTGELF